This record concerns one TCR beta chain sequence. The data derive from a study of shared clonotypes between healthy human individuals. Study-level information: The donors, two women and three men, were aged 18 to 49.

Data came from immunoSEQ multiplex PCR; TCRdb stores just in-frame clones and leaves some out. The sample shows 2,100,000 or so clones, approximately 96% of them seen only once. The CDR3 is 14 amino acids. V gave up 0 bases and J gave up 0 bases, with 7 bases separating them. Germline CDR1 SGDLS, CDR2 YYNGEE. This chain joins TRBV9 and TRBJ2-7; D perhaps matches TRBD1 (6 bases). This receptor was obtained from a young man in good health. The sequencing sample was made of naive CD4+ T cells sorted from blood. Documented subset: CD45RA+ positively selected. The CDR3 nucleotides are TGTGCCAGCAGCGTAGCGGACAGCTCCTACGAGCAGTACTTC. Its protein is CASSVADSSYEQYF.